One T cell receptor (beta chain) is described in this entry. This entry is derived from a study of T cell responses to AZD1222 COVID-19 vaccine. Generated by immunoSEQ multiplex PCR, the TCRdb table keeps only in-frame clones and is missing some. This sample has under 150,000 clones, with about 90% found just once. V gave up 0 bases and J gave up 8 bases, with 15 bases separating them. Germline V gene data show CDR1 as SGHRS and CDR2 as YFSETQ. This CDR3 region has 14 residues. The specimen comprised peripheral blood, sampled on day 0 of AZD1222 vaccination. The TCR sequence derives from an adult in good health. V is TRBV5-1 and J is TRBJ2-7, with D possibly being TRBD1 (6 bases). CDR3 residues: CASSLASGQSKQYF. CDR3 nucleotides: TGCGCCAGCAGCTTGGCCTCGGGACAATCTAAGCAGTACTTC.